A selection of T cell receptor beta chains follows, all from one sample in a study of cytomegalovirus exposure and HLA in healthy donors. Assay used: immunoSEQ multiplex PCR; TCRdb lists only in-frame clones, some missing. In the table there are about 190,000 clones, about 81% of which are singletons. Sequencing was done on a sample of PBMCs. These receptors were taken from a man aged 25 to 45 in good health and CMV-seropositive. CDR3s include the opening cysteine and the closing phenylalanine or tryptophan. Each record gives: D gene, clone size, J gene, V gene, CDR3 protein, CDR3 DNA. The D gene is left open where the match is weak. Clone size is not always given. Where it is, it says once, few, many or a class for expanded clones.

D: TRBD1
size: -
J: TRBJ1-3
V: TRBV7-6
CDR3: CASSPGQQRSGNTIYF
DNA: TGTGCCAGCAGCCCGGGACAGCAACGCTCTGGAAACACCATATATTTT

D: -
size: -
J: TRBJ2-3
V: TRBV4-3
CDR3: CASSQGSSTDTQYF
DNA: TGCGCCAGCAGCCAGGGGAGTAGCACAGATACGCAGTATTTT

D: TRBD2
size: -
J: TRBJ2-1
V: TRBV4-1
CDR3: CASSQGVVAGGREQFF
DNA: TGCGCCAGCAGCCAAGGGGTGGTCGCGGGGGGGCGAGAGCAGTTCTTC

D: -
size: -
J: TRBJ2-5
V: TRBV28
CDR3: CASSGIKDAGYF
DNA: TGTGCCAGCAGCGGGATTAAAGATGCCGGGTACTTC

D: -
size: -
J: TRBJ2-5
V: TRBV6-6
CDR3: CASSTPGGETQYF
DNA: TGTGCCAGCAGTACTCCGGGGGGCGAGACCCAGTACTTC

D: -
size: -
J: TRBJ2-4
V: TRBV28
CDR3: CASSLSGHVKNIQYF
DNA: TGTGCCAGCAGTTTATCGGGACATGTCAAAAACATTCAGTACTTC

D: -
size: -
J: TRBJ2-1
V: TRBV7-8
CDR3: CASSRGQGRWEQFF
DNA: TGTGCCAGCAGCCGCGGGCAGGGGCGATGGGAGCAGTTCTTC

D: -
size: -
J: TRBJ1-5
V: TRBV5-1
CDR3: CAGPPPSAPNQPQHF
DNA: TGCGCCGGGCCCCCCCCGTCGGCACCAAATCAGCCCCAGCATTTT

D: TRBD1
size: -
J: TRBJ1-2
V: TRBV10-3
CDR3: CAISEQGADTF
DNA: TGTGCCATCAGTGAACAGGGGGCCGACACCTTC

D: TRBD2
size: -
J: TRBJ2-3
V: TRBV11-2
CDR3: CASSISGGGRDTQYF
DNA: TGTGCCAGCAGCATTAGCGGGGGTGGGAGAGATACGCAGTATTTT

D: -
size: few
J: TRBJ2-1
V: TRBV9
CDR3: CASSVAQYNEQFF
DNA: TGTGCCAGCAGCGTAGCTCAGTACAATGAGCAGTTCTTC

D: -
size: -
J: TRBJ1-2
V: TRBV11-2
CDR3: CASSLTDTNYGYTF
DNA: TGTGCCAGCAGCCTTACCGACACTAACTATGGCTACACCTTC

D: TRBD2
size: -
J: TRBJ2-7
V: TRBV4-2
CDR3: CASSQVYGLAYEQYF
DNA: TGTGCCAGCAGCCAAGTTTACGGACTAGCCTACGAGCAGTACTTC

D: -
size: -
J: TRBJ2-5
V: TRBV28
CDR3: CASSTTGPETQYF
DNA: TGTGCCAGCAGTACTACAGGGCCCGAGACCCAGTACTTC

D: -
size: few
J: TRBJ2-1
V: TRBV7-8
CDR3: CASSLALYLARNEQFF
DNA: TGTGCCAGCAGCTTAGCGCTGTATCTAGCGAGGAATGAGCAGTTCTTC

D: TRBD1
size: -
J: TRBJ2-7
V: TRBV5-1
CDR3: CASRGTRGLREQYF
DNA: TGCGCCAGCAGGGGGACCAGGGGGCTGAGGGAGCAGTACTTC

D: -
size: -
J: TRBJ2-6
V: TRBV28
CDR3: CASSLYRRAGANVLTF
DNA: TGTGCCAGCAGTTTATATCGGCGGGCTGGGGCCAACGTCCTGACTTTC

D: -
size: -
J: TRBJ2-1
V: TRBV10-3
CDR3: CAISEDPGNEQFF
DNA: TGTGCCATCAGTGAAGATCCCGGGAATGAGCAGTTCTTC

D: TRBD1
size: -
J: TRBJ2-7
V: TRBV7-2
CDR3: CASSISGTGGASEQYF
DNA: TGTGCCAGCAGCATTTCCGGGACAGGGGGCGCGTCCGAGCAGTACTTC

D: -
size: few
J: TRBJ2-7
V: TRBV7-2
CDR3: CASSFGDIGYEQYF
DNA: TGTGCCAGCAGCTTTGGGGACATCGGATACGAGCAGTACTTC

D: -
size: -
J: TRBJ2-3
V: TRBV27
CDR3: CASSSVAGTDTQYF
DNA: TGTGCCAGCAGTTCAGTAGCGGGCACAGATACGCAGTATTTT

D: -
size: -
J: TRBJ2-7
V: TRBV7-2
CDR3: CASSFRGTYEQYF
DNA: TGTGCCAGCAGCTTTCGGGGAACCTACGAGCAGTACTTC

D: -
size: -
J: TRBJ2-1
V: TRBV11-2
CDR3: CASSLDRDRVNEQFF
DNA: TGTGCCAGCAGCTTAGATCGGGATAGGGTGAATGAGCAGTTCTTC

D: TRBD2
size: -
J: TRBJ2-1
V: TRBV4-1
CDR3: CASSQLAGGGWNEQFF
DNA: TGCGCCAGCAGTCAATTAGCGGGAGGGGGCTGGAATGAGCAGTTCTTC

D: -
size: -
J: TRBJ1-1
V: TRBV6-1
CDR3: CASHEAFF
DNA: TGTGCCAGCCATGAAGCTTTCTTT

D: -
size: few
J: TRBJ2-7
V: TRBV7-3
CDR3: CASSLTGQGPAYEQYF
DNA: TGTGCCAGCAGCTTAACGGGGCAGGGTCCGGCCTACGAGCAGTACTTC

D: -
size: few
J: TRBJ2-5
V: TRBV27
CDR3: CASSFNSGSGETQYF
DNA: TGTGCCAGCAGTTTCAACAGTGGGAGTGGGGAGACCCAGTACTTC

D: -
size: -
J: TRBJ2-7
V: TRBV30
CDR3: CAWSGTGNSYEQYF
DNA: TGTGCCTGGAGTGGGACGGGGAACTCCTACGAGCAGTACTTC

D: -
size: -
J: TRBJ1-1
V: TRBV18
CDR3: CASSPNRDEAFF
DNA: TGTGCCAGCTCTCCAAACAGGGATGAAGCTTTCTTT

D: TRBD1
size: -
J: TRBJ2-4
V: TRBV7-9
CDR3: CASSLAQGVRQYF
DNA: TGTGCCAGCAGCTTAGCCCAGGGGGTTCGTCAGTACTTC

D: TRBD2
size: once
J: TRBJ2-7
V: TRBV6-6
CDR3: CASSHNSGRASYEQYF
DNA: TGTGCCAGCAGTCATAACAGCGGGAGGGCCTCCTACGAGCAGTACTTC

D: TRBD1
size: -
J: TRBJ2-5
V: TRBV15
CDR3: CATSRDQDRVGETQYF
DNA: TGTGCCACCAGCAGAGATCAGGACAGGGTGGGAGAGACCCAGTACTTC